Following are 3 T cell receptor beta chains from one sample sequenced in a study of T cell responses to AZD1222 COVID-19 vaccine. Method: immunoSEQ multiplex PCR; TCRdb's copy keeps in-frame clones and lacks some. The data show 100,000 to 150,000 clones, about 89% seen once. This sample comprised peripheral blood, obtained on day 0 of MenACWY control vaccination. The receptor set was obtained from an adult in good health.

This clone came up a few times. The rearrangement links TRBV4-3 to TRBJ2-1; no reliable D call. The CDR3 runs to 13 residues. V gave up 0 bases and J gave up 6 bases, with 6 bases separating them. CDR1 LGHNA and CDR2 YSLEER come from the germline V gene. CDR3 protein: CASSQEFANEQFF. Here the CDR3 DNA reads TGCGCCAGCAGCCAAGAATTCGCCAATGAGCAGTTCTTC.

V gene TRBV28 combines with J gene TRBJ2-5; 8 nucleotides agree with TRBD2. The CDR3 is made up of 15 amino acids. Unmatched junction bases numbered 8, after V lost 3 bases and J lost 5 bases. Germline CDR1 and CDR2: MDHEN and SYDVKM. For the CDR3, the DNA is TGTGCCAGCAGTTTTACTGCCGTAGCGGGGGAGACCCAGTACTTC. Residues: CASSFTAVAGETQYF.

Concerning this clone: This sample includes further DNA sequences coding for the same CDR3. This sequence joins TRBV5-8 and TRBJ2-1, with 8 positions matching TRBD2. The germline gives CDR1 SGHTS, CDR2 YDEGEE. The junction had 3 bases not matched to a gene; V was cut back by 4 bases and J by 0 bases. The CDR3 length is 15 residues. The CDR3 nucleotides are TGTGCCAGCAGCCTCGGACTAGCCTCCTACAATGAGCAGTTCTTC. Its protein is CASSLGLASYNEQFF. The variable domain in full, with the rest retrieved from reference TRBV5-8 and TRBJ2-1, is EAGVTQSPTHLIKTRGQQATLRCSPISGHTSVYWYQQALGLGLQFLLWYDEGEERNRGNFPPRFSGRQFPNYSSELNVNALELEDSALYLCASSLGLASYNEQFFGPGTRLTVL.